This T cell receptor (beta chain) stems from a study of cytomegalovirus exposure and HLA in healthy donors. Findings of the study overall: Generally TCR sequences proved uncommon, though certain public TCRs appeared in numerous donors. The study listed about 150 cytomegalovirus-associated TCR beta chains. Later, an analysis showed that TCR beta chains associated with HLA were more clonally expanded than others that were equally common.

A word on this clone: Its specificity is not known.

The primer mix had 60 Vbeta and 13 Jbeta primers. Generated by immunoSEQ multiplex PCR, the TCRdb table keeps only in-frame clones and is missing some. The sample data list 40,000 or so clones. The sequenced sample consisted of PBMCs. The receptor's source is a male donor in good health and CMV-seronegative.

The CDR3 region is CASSQGQFNEKLFF. CDR3 DNA: TGCGCCAGCAGCCAAGGACAGTTTAATGAAAAACTGTTTTTT. The chain couples TRBV4-1 to TRBJ1-4; a possible D gene is TRBD1 (5 bases). V was pared by 1 base and J by 4 bases, with 7 bases between. From germline, CDR1 is MGHRA and CDR2 YSYEKL. This CDR3 contains 14 residues.